This T cell receptor beta chain was captured in a study of PD-L1 blockade in urothelial cancer. Across the study: Researchers found blood samples held a median of approximately 150,000 T cells.

The assay was immunoSEQ multiplex PCR, and TCRdb's table has in-frame clones only and misses some. The sample includes about 51,000 clones, around 85% seen only once; the top ten take roughly 17%. This clone has a handful of counts. Looked up from germline, CDR1 is LNHDA and CDR2 is SQIVND (reference sequence). V gave up 4 bases and J gave up 0 bases, with 10 bases separating them. This CDR3 region has 15 residues. Here the sequenced sample was PBMCs, taken around atezolizumab (anti-PD-L1) treatment. The receptor's source is a man aged 55 to 70 with urothelial cancer. This chain links TRBV19 with TRBJ1-5, with D hard to call. The CDR3 sequence is CASSSGRYSNQPQHF. The CDR3 DNA follows: TGTGCCAGTAGTAGTGGCAGGTATAGCAATCAGCCCCAGCATTTT. Full variable domain (outside the CDR3, taken from reference TRBV19 and TRBJ1-5): DGGITQSPKYLFRKEGQNVTLSCEQNLNHDAMYWYRQDPGQGLRLIYYSQIVNDFQKGDIAEGYSVSREKKESFPLTVTSAQKNPTAFYLCASSSGRYSNQPQHFGDGTRLSIL.